The clone carrying this T cell receptor (beta chain) was seen only a few times. What it binds is unknown. This sample was taken from a study of T cells in localized non-small cell lung cancer. General study findings and limits: When the top 100 tumor clones were examined, a median approximately 57 of them also appeared in the adjacent lung, which was paired and uninvolved.

Losses at the gene ends were 9 bases for V and 7 bases for J; bases not matched to a gene: 13. Germline CDR1 reads SNHLY; CDR2 reads FYNNEI. The CDR3 covers 14 residues. This table comes from immunoSEQ multiplex PCR, and its TCRdb copy is limited to in-frame clones, with some not included. The sample lists tens of thousands of clones, approximately 88% occurring once. Here the sequenced sample was peripheral blood, taken before any cancer treatment. The clonotype was recovered from a woman aged 40 to 75 with stage I lung adenocarcinoma. The chain joins TRBV2 to TRBJ1-2; 8 positions match TRBD1. In DNA form, the CDR3 reads TGTGCCAGTACTAGACAGGGGTCGGGAGCTGGCTACACCTTC. It encodes CASTRQGSGAGYTF. Full variable domain (missing parts from reference TRBV2 and TRBJ1-2): EPEVTQTPSHQVTQMGQEVILRCVPISNHLYFYWYRQILGQKVEFLVSFYNNEISEKSEIFDDQFSVERPDGSNFTLKIRSTKLEDSAMYFCASTRQGSGAGYTFGSGTRLTVV.